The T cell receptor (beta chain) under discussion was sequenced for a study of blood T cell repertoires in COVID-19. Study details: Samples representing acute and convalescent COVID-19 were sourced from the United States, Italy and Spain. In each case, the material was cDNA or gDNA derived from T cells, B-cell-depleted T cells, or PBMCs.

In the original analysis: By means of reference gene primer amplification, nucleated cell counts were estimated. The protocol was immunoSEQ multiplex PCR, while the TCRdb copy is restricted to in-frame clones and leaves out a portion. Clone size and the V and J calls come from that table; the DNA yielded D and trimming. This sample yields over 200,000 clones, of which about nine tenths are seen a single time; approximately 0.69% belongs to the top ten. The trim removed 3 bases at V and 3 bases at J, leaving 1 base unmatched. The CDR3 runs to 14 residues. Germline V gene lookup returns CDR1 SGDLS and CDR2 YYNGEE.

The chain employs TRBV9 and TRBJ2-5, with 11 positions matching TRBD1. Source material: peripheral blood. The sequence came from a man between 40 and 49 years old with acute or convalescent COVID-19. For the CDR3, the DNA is TGTGCCAGCAGCGGGACAGGGGGCAAAGAGACCCAGTACTTC. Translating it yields CASSGTGGKETQYF.